This T cell receptor (beta chain) originates from a study of T-cell reconstitution after alpha-beta-depleted transplantation in children. General study points: Approximately two months post-transplant, alpha-beta T cells reportedly originated from several hundred expanded graft clones. After transplant, high TCRbeta diversity at day 60 in some patients arose from surviving recipient T cells and thymic progenitors. T-cell numbers and diversity, one year after transplant, stemmed largely from T cells that were newly produced.

This sample's TCRbeta library carried unique molecular identifier barcodes. In TCRdb, the PCR reads were re-called with MiXCR into one record per CDR3 protein. The data hold approximately 31,000 distinct CDR3 sequences, with 5% to 7% observed a single time. Comment on this clonotype: Antigen unknown.

CDR3 length: 13 residues. J gave up 4 bases and V 8 bases, and 3 bases lay outside the gene matches. Germline assignment: CDR1 SEHNR and CDR2 FQNEAQ (reference sequence). The TCR sequence derives from a child less than two years old who had a stem cell transplant for acute myeloid leukemia, so the T cells may come from the graft donor. The specimen was peripheral blood, collected 60 days after TCRalphabeta/CD19-depleted stem cell transplant. The chain is built from TRBV7-9 and TRBJ2-2, with TRBD2 identical over 8 bases. Here the CDR3 reads CASARGGTGELFF. CDR3 coding DNA: TGTGCCAGCGCCCGGGGGGGCACCGGGGAGCTGTTTTTT.